This record looks at one T cell receptor (beta chain) sequence and its context. The antigen is unknown. Profiling relied on immunoSEQ multiplex PCR, and the TCRdb table lists in-frame clones only, not all of them. Here the sample spans 850,000 to 1,200,000 clones, about 76% being singletons. This sample is part of a study of shared clonotypes between healthy human individuals. On the study more broadly: The people who gave samples were a couple of women and a few men aged 18 to 49. General study findings and limits: Deeper or shallower sequencing was expected to change how clonotypes are shared among donors.

Per the germline V gene, CDR1 is MDHEN and CDR2 is SYDVKM. This CDR3 contains 15 residues. Trimming cost V 8 bases and J 3 bases, with 19 bases left between them. J is TRBJ1-2 and V is TRBV28; D gene uncertain. Sequenced input: memory CD4+ T cells sorted from blood. Stated subset: CD45RA-negative fraction. This receptor was obtained from a man aged 18 to 29 in good health. DNA for the CDR3: TGTGCCAGCGGGCCCGGGAGTCGGTTCGACTATGGCTACACCTTC. It yields the protein CASGPGSRFDYGYTF.